The clone carrying this T cell receptor (delta chain) has more than one count but fewer than ten. The sample is drawn from a study of gamma-delta T cells after stem cell transplantation. Germline CDR1 and CDR2: GEAIGNYY and EKD. V shed 0 bases and J 4 bases; nucleotides not matched to a gene: 14. CDR3 size: 18 residues. TCRdb used CATT to re-call clones from the RT-PCR reads. The data contain approximately 1,100 delta-chain clones, approximately 37% of them singletons. This TCR was recovered from a human donor. It is not recorded whose cells these are; they may come from a transplant donor. The sample comprised gamma-delta T cells. The gene calls are TRDV2 and TRDJ1, with 9 bases matching TRDD3. DNA of the CDR3: TGTGCCTGTGACACCGTCGGTACTGGGGGACCTGAAGGCGATAAACTCATCTTT. It translates to CACDTVGTGGPEGDKLIF.